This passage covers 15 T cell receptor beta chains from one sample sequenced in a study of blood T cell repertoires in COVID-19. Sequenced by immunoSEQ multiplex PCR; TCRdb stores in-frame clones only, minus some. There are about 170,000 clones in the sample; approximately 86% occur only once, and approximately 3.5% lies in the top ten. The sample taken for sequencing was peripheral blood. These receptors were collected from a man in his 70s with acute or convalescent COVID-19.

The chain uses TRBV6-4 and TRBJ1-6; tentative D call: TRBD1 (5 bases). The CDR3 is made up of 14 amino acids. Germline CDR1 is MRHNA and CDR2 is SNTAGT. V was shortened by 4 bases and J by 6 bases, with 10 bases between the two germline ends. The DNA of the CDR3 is TGTGCCAGCAGTGTCGGGGGGGGTAATTCACCCCTCCACTTT. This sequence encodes CASSVGGGNSPLHF.

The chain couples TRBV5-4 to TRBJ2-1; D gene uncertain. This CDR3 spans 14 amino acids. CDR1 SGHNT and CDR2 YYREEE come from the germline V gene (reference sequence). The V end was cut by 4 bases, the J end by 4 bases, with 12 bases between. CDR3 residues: CASSPEPQYNEQFF. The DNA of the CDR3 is TGTGCCAGCAGCCCTGAGCCCCAATACAATGAGCAGTTCTTC.

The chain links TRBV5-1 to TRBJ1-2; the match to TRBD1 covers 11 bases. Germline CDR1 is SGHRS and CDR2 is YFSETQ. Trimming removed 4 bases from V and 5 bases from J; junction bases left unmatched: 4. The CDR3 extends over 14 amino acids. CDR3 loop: CASSGQGARYGYTF. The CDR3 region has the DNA TGCGCCAGCAGCGGACAGGGGGCCAGGTATGGCTACACCTTC. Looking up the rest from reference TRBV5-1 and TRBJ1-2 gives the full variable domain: KAGVTQTPRYLIKTRGQQVTLSCSPISGHRSVSWYQQTPGQGLQFLFEYFSETQRNKGNFPGRFSGRQFSNSRSEMNVSTLELGDSALYLCASSGQGARYGYTFGSGTRLTVV.

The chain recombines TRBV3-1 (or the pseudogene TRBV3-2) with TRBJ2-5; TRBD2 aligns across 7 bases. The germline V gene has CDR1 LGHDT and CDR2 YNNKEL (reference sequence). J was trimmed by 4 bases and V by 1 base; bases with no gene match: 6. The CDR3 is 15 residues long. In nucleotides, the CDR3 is TGTGCCAGCAGCCAAGGGGGGGGGAGTCGAGAGACCCAGTACTTC. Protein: CASSQGGGSRETQYF.

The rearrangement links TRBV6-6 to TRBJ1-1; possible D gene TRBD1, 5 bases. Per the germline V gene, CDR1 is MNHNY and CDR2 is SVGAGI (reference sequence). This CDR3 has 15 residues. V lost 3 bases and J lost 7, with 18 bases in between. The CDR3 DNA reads TGTGCCAGCAGTTATGAGCCCGACAGTGGATATGAAGCTTTCTTT. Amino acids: CASSYEPDSGYEAFF.

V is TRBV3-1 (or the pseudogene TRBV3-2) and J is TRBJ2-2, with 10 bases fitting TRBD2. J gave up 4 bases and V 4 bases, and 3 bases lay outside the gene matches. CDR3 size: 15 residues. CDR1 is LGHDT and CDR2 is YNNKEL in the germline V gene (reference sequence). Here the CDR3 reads CASSLLAGVTGELFF. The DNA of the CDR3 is TGTGCCAGCAGCCTTCTAGCGGGAGTCACCGGGGAGCTGTTTTTT.

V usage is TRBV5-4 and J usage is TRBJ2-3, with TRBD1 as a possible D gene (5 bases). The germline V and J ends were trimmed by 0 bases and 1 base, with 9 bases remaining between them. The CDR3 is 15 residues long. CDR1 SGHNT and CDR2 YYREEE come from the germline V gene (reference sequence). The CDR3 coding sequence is TGTGCCAGCAGCTTGGGGGGCGCGGGCACAGATACGCAGTATTTT. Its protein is CASSLGGAGTDTQYF.

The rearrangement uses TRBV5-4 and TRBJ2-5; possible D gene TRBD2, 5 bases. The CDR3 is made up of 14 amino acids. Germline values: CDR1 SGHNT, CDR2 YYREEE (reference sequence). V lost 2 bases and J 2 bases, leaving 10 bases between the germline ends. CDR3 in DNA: TGTGCCAGCAGCTTAGGACGGGATCAAGAGACCCAGTACTTC. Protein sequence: CASSLGRDQETQYF. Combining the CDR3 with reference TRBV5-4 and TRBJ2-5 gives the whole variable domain ETGVTQSPTHLIKTRGQQVTLRCSSQSGHNTVSWYQQALGQGPQFIFQYYREEENGRGNFPPRFSGLQFPNYSSELNVNALELDDSALYLCASSLGRDQETQYFGPGTRLLVL.

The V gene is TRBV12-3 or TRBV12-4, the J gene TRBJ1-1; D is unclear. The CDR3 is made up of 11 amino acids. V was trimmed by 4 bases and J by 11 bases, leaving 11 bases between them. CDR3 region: CASSSRQRAFF. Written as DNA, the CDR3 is TGTGCCAGCAGTTCCAGACAACGGGCTTTCTTT.

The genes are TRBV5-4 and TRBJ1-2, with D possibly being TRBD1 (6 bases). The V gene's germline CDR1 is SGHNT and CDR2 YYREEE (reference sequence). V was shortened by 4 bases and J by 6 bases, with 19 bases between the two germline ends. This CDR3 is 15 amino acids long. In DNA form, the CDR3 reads TGTGCCAGCAGCCCCCAGGCGGGGGGCAGCAATGGCTACACCTTC. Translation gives CASSPQAGGSNGYTF.

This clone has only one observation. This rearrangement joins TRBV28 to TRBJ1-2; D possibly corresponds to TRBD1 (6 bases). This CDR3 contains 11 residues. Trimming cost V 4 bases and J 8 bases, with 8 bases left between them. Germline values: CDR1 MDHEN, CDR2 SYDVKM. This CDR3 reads CASSYRDGYTF. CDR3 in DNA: TGTGCCAGCAGTTACAGGGACGGCTACACCTTC.

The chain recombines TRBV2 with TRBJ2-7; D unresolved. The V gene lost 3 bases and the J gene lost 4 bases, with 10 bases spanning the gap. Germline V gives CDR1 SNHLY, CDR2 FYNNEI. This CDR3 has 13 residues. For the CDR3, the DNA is TGTGCCAGCAGTGACGTCTTTGTTTACGAGCAGTACTTC. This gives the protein CASSDVFVYEQYF.

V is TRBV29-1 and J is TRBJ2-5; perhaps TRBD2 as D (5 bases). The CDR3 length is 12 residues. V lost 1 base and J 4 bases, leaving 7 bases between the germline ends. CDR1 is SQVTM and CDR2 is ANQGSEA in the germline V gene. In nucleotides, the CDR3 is TGCAGCGTTGAAGGGAGCGGAGAGACCCAGTACTTC. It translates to CSVEGSGETQYF.

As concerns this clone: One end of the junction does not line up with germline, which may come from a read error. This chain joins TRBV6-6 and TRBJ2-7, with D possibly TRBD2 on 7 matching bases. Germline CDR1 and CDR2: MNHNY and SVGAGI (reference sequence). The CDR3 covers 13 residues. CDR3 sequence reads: CATSRGARYEQYF. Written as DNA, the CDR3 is TGTGCCACCAGTCGGGGGGCCAGGTACGAGCAGTACTTC.

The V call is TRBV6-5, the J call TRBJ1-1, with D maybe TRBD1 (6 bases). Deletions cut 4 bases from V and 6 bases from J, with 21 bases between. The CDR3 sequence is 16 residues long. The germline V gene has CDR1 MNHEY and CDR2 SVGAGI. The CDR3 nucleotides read TGTGCCAGCAGTTCCTCAGGGGCTAACGAAGATGCTGAAGCTTTCTTT. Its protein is CASSSSGANEDAEAFF.